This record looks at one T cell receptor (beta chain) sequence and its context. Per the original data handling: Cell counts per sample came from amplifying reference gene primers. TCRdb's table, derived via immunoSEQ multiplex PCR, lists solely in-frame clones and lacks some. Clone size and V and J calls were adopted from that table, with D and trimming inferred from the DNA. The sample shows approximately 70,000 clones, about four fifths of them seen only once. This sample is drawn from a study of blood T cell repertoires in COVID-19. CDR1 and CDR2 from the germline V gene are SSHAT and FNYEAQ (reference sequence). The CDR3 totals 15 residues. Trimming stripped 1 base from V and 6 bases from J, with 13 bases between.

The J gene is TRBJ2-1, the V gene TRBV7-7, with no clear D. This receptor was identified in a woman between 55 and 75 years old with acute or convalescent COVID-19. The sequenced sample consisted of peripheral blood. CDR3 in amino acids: CASSLDLDSSNEQFF. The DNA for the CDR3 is TGTGCCAGCAGCTTAGACCTCGACTCCAGCAATGAGCAGTTCTTC. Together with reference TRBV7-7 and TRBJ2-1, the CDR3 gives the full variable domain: GAGVSQSPRYKVTKRGQDVTLRCDPISSHATLYWYQQALGQGPEFLTYFNYEAQPDKSGLPSDRFSAERPEGSISTLTIQRTEQRDSAMYRCASSLDLDSSNEQFFGPGTRLTVL.